The sequence of this T cell receptor beta chain was determined in a study of T cells in Graves' hyperthyroidism and ophthalmopathy. For the study at large: The authors collected peripheral blood at initial diagnosis, before any treatment.

As concerns this clonotype: Antigen unknown.

The V segment lost 1 base and the J segment 1 base; nucleotides outside the gene matches: 4. Germline V gives CDR1 MNHEY, CDR2 SVGAGI. This CDR3 has 17 amino acids. Study outcomes and limitations: A 13 V-J signature model discriminated ophthalmopathy versus stable hyperthyroidism.

What was amplified from RNA transcripts were TCR beta CDR3 regions. A first-round RT-PCR of the TCR CDR3 used the HTBI primer set. TCRdb re-called the multiplex PCR reads with MiXCR, one entry per CDR3 protein. This table has 550,000 to 850,000 distinct CDR3 sequences, around 20% appearing once. Clinical symptoms, serum thyroxine and TRAb, thyroid ultrasound and orbital computed tomography were used for the diagnoses. Sequenced material: blood. V gene TRBV6-5 combines with J gene TRBJ1-3, with TRBD1 identical over 10 bases. The source of this sequence is a woman in her 50s with Graves' hyperthyroidism that later progressed to Graves' ophthalmopathy. CDR3 coding DNA: TGTGCCAGCAGTTACTGGGACAGGGGATTTTCTGGAAACACCATATATTTT. Translating it yields CASSYWDRGFSGNTIYF.